These 8 T cell receptor beta chains were all obtained from the same sample, sequenced in a study of shared clonotypes between healthy human individuals. The method was immunoSEQ multiplex PCR; TCRdb's version includes in-frame clones alone and lacks a portion of them. This table has about 2.4 million clones, roughly 93% appearing once. Specimen: naive CD4+ T cells from PBMCs. Stated subset: CD45RA+ positively selected. These receptors were collected from a man aged 18 to 30 in good health. Some clones in this sample may be carry-over from other donors' samples.

The chain recombines TRBV25-1 with TRBJ2-5; the D gene is possibly TRBD2 (7 bases). The CDR3 runs 16 residues. CDR1 is MGHDK and CDR2 is SYGVNS in the germline V gene. V was trimmed by 3 bases and J by 4 bases, leaving 18 bases between them. Here the CDR3 DNA reads TGTGCCAGCAGTGAGACCCTCGGGGAGGGGGGAGAGACCCAGTACTTC. Its protein product is CASSETLGEGGETQYF.

V is TRBV7-9 and J is TRBJ1-1, with TRBD1 identical over 7 bases. The junction had 2 bases not matched to a gene; V was cut back by 0 bases and J by 1 base. The CDR3 sequence is 15 residues long. CDR1 and CDR2 (germline): SEHNR, FQNEAQ (reference sequence). The CDR3 nucleotides are TGTGCCAGCAGCTTAGCTACAGGGGCGAACACTGAAGCTTTCTTT. This codes for CASSLATGANTEAFF.

This clone was seen just once. Within the sample, other DNA sequences also encode this same CDR3. The genes are TRBV2 and TRBJ2-7; D assignment may be TRBD1 or TRBD2 (5 bases each). Per the germline V gene, CDR1 is SNHLY and CDR2 is FYNNEI. This CDR3 is 14 amino acids long. V shed 6 bases and J shed 1 base, with 13 bases lying between them. CDR3 bases: TGTGCCAGCAGGTTCCGGGGCAGTTCCTACGAGCAGTACTTC. It specifies CASRFRGSSYEQYF.

The CDR3 loop is CASRGLAVSTDTQYF. In DNA form, the CDR3 reads TGTGCCAGCAGAGGGTTAGCGGTAAGCACAGATACGCAGTATTTT. The rearrangement uses TRBV2 and TRBJ2-3, with D possibly being TRBD2 (6 bases). Germline-derived CDR1 and CDR2 are SNHLY and FYNNEI. The V end lost 6 bases, the J end lost 0 bases, and 13 bases lay between the germline ends. This CDR3 has 15 residues.

As to this clone: Other DNA sequences in this sample translate to the same CDR3. The chain carries TRBV5-1 and TRBJ1-2; no clear D. V lost 0 bases and J lost 0, with 6 bases in between. The CDR3 is made up of 14 amino acids. The V gene's germline CDR1 is SGHRS and CDR2 YFSETQ. The CDR3 DNA reads as TGCGCCAGCAGCTTGGACAGAGCTAACTATGGCTACACCTTC. The encoded protein is CASSLDRANYGYTF.

In DNA, the CDR3 is TGTGCCAGCAGTGAAGGGACAGGGGAAAACATTCAGTACTTC. It codes for CASSEGTGENIQYF. The V gene is TRBV6-1, the J gene TRBJ2-4; 9 nucleotides agree with TRBD1. The CDR3 totals 14 residues. Germline assignment: CDR1 MNHNS and CDR2 SASEGT. Germline trimming cut 1 base from V and 5 bases from J; bases unmatched to any gene: 0.

The chain couples TRBV5-4 to TRBJ2-5; no firm D call. The CDR3 contains 13 residues. V was clipped by 0 bases and J by 5 bases, with 8 bases between them. CDR1 is SGHNT, CDR2 YYREEE, per germline (reference sequence). In DNA form, the CDR3 reads TGTGCCAGCAGCTTGGACAGTAGGGAGACCCAGTACTTC. Protein sequence: CASSLDSRETQYF.

The chain uses TRBV28 and TRBJ1-4; D not resolved. CDR3 length equals 12 residues. The germline V gene has CDR1 MDHEN and CDR2 SYDVKM. V was clipped by 2 bases and J by 15 bases, with 13 bases between them. The CDR3, as DNA: TGTGCCAGCAGTTTAACCGGACGGAGAGTGTTTTTT. Protein product: CASSLTGRRVFF.